The entry below gives a single TCR beta chain sequence along with its context. Its antigen is currently not known. No clone much larger than this one lies a single base away; base qualities are absent. The immunoSEQ Assay, a bias-controlled multiplex PCR, was used to amplify TCRbeta CDR3 regions from genomic DNA. Per the source publication's procedure: The number of nucleated cells in each sample was estimated by amplification of reference gene primers within the assay. To quantify the absolute abundance of each unique TCRbeta CDR3 rearrangement, sequence reads were collapsed and filtered. Productive Simpson clonality was computed per sample as the square root of Simpson's diversity index over productive rearrangements. Imported from immuneACCESS, the table was reduced by TCRdb to in-frame sequences with V and J called. These copies leave out some clones; in studies compared against another copy, an unresolved V gene accounts for under half, and the cause of the remainder is not known. The V and J calls and the clone size are those of that table, but D and trimming were determined from the DNA. The sample table records 75,000 to 90,000 clones; roughly 89% of these occur just once. Roughly 2% of the sample is in the top ten clones.

These data are taken from a study of blood T cell repertoires in COVID-19 (dated by TCRdb to 2020 to 2021). Turning to the overall study: The collaborator samples originated in the United States, Italy and Spain and spanned the acute and convalescent phases of COVID-19. Samples were obtained from the ongoing ImmuneRACE study (first 160 participants) and from 1,254 subjects provided by 6 global collaborators. The prospective study material was composed of cDNA or gDNA derived from T cells, B-cell-depleted T cells, or PBMCs. Where HLA class I and class II types were available, the types were taken from metadata supplied by the sample provider, not from assay-based typing. The sample metadata nearly always contained a de-identified subject ID, COVID-19 status, age in years and sex. The repertoires were released in a freely available public database intended as a resource for research on the immune response to SARS-CoV-2. The dataset comprised deeply sampled blood TCRbeta repertoires from subjects exposed to, actively infected with, or recovered from COVID-19.

What the authors observed across the whole study: Clinical and demographic metadata were provided uncurated, with the amount varying by source and participant.

Each collaborating institution followed its own protocols to collect whole blood in K2EDTA tubes. Collaborator samples were shipped for TCRbeta analysis as frozen whole blood, isolated PBMCs, or DNA extracted from either sample type. The receptor's source is a woman between 50 and 59 years old in a cohort sampled during active COVID-19. Source material: peripheral blood.

The CDR3 reads as follows: CAGGQGPFNEQFF. The DNA sequence is TGTGCCGGCGGACAGGGTCCCTTCAATGAGCAGTTCTTC. The rearrangement combines TRBV6-5 with TRBJ2-1; the junction holds 8 bases that match TRBD1. From a lookup of the germline V gene, CDR1 and CDR2 are MNHEY and SVGAGI. From V the trimming removes 11 bases and from J it removes 6 bases, while the gene matches leave 9 bases of the junction unaccounted for. There are 13 amino acids in the CDR3, from cysteine to phenylalanine inclusive. Only the CDR3 DNA stays, 39 bases, in frame from base 1.